The T cell receptor beta chain described here comes from a study of blood T cell repertoires in COVID-19. Sequencing used immunoSEQ multiplex PCR; TCRdb keeps in-frame clones, though not all of them. Seen here are a few hundred thousand clones, roughly 84% observed once, and the top ten hold 1%. In this sample, this clone turned up once. This CDR3 spans 17 amino acids. Losses at the gene ends were 6 bases for V and 0 bases for J; bases not matched to a gene: 11. The V gene's germline CDR1 is MDHEN and CDR2 SYDVKM. The clonotype originates from a man over 45 with active or convalescent COVID-19. The sample comprised peripheral blood. V and J are TRBV28 and TRBJ1-3; 7 bases fit TRBD1. The CDR3 reads CASRRRRDRFSGNTIYF. The CDR3 region has the DNA TGTGCCAGCAGACGCCGTCGGGACAGATTCTCTGGAAACACCATATATTTT.